The 25 T cell receptor beta chains below all came from one sample that was sequenced in a study of T cell responses to AZD1222 COVID-19 vaccine (dated by TCRdb to the early 2020s). The method was the immunoSEQ multiplex PCR assay. Held by TCRdb, this immuneACCESS table contains in-frame sequences only and omits some clones. Under half of the omission traces to an unresolved V gene where checked; the cause of the rest is unknown. This sample has more than 120,000 clones in its table, and approximately 88% of those were observed once. 5.4% of the sample belongs to the ten largest clones. The time point label for this specimen denotes: about 28 days (+/-7) after the second vaccine dose. What the treatment or condition label conveys for this sample: meningococcal conjugate vaccine given as trial control. The sample here was peripheral blood, taken 28 days after the second dose of the MenACWY control vaccine. The receptors shown here come from an adult who received the MenACWY meningococcal vaccine as a control.

V gene TRBV6-5 combines with J gene TRBJ1-1; no definite D call. Trimming pared 6 bases from V and 3 bases from J, leaving 11 bases between. The CDR3 totals 13 residues. Germline-derived CDR1 and CDR2 are MNHEY and SVGAGI. The CDR3: CASRRKEDTEAFF. In nucleotides, the CDR3 is TGTGCCAGCAGGCGCAAAGAGGACACTGAAGCTTTCTTT.

V gene TRBV9 combines with J gene TRBJ1-3; D remains ambiguous. V was trimmed by 3 bases and J by 0 bases, leaving 10 bases between them. Germline-derived CDR1 and CDR2 are SGDLS and YYNGEE. This CDR3 has 15 amino acids. CDR3 loop: CASSGGTSSGNTIYF. CDR3 sequence (DNA): TGTGCCAGCAGCGGCGGTACCAGCTCTGGAAACACCATATATTTT.

The rearrangement joins TRBV7-8 to TRBJ1-5; D is undetermined. The CDR3 spans 14 residues. Trimming removed 4 bases at V and 2 bases at J, with 9 bases between. Germline CDR1 reads SGHVS; CDR2 reads FQNEAQ. The CDR3: CASSSDRGNQPQHF. The CDR3, as DNA: TGTGCCAGCAGCTCCGATCGGGGCAATCAGCCCCAGCATTTT.

The V and J genes are TRBV11-3 and TRBJ1-4; D not resolved. CDR1 is SGHNT and CDR2 is YENEEA in the germline V gene. The CDR3 runs to 12 residues. Trimming took off 2 bases at V and 5 bases at J, with 3 bases between the two ends. The chain's CDR3 is CASSLNNEKLFF. The CDR3 coding sequence is TGTGCCAGCAGCTTAAACAATGAAAAACTGTTTTTT.

This clone was counted between two and nine times. The chain recombines TRBV5-8 with TRBJ1-1; the D gene is possibly TRBD1 (5 bases). CDR3 length: 17 amino acids. V was trimmed by 4 bases and J by 1 base, leaving 20 bases between them. The germline V gene encodes CDR1 SGHTS and CDR2 YDEGEE. The CDR3 DNA sequence: TGTGCCAGCAGCCCTGGGACCTCCCACGGAGGGAACACTGAAGCTTTCTTT. It codes for CASSPGTSHGGNTEAFF.

The rearrangement links TRBV27 to TRBJ2-1; 8 nucleotides match TRBD1. The CDR3 spans 15 residues. Germline lookup yields CDR1 MNHEY and CDR2 SMNVEV (reference sequence). V shed 1 base, J shed 4 bases, and the junction held 3 bases outside the gene matches. CDR3 sequence reads: CASSLWDRSYNEQFF. The CDR3 DNA reads TGTGCCAGCAGTTTATGGGACAGGAGTTACAATGAGCAGTTCTTC.

The CDR3 DNA follows: TGTGCCAGCAGGACGTACCCCGGGGAGCTGTTTTTT. Translation: CASRTYPGELFF. This chain uses TRBV28 with TRBJ2-2; D unclear. The germline V gene encodes CDR1 MDHEN and CDR2 SYDVKM. The CDR3 is 12 amino acids. V was pared by 6 bases and J by 6 bases, with 8 bases between. Based on the CDR3 plus reference TRBV28 and TRBJ2-2, the full variable domain is DVKVTQSSRYLVKRTGEKVFLECVQDMDHENMFWYRQDPGLGLRLIYFSYDVKMKEKGDIPEGYSVSREKKERFSLILESASTNQTSMYLCASRTYPGELFFGEGSRLTVL.

This sequence joins TRBV5-5 and TRBJ1-2, with a weak D call TRBD1 (6 bases). Germline CDR1 is SGHKS and CDR2 is YYEKEE (reference sequence). This CDR3 has 14 residues. The V and J ends lost 0 bases and 5 bases respectively, with 11 bases between them. CDR3 region: CASSLEDRLYGYTF. The CDR3 DNA reads as TGTGCCAGCAGCTTGGAAGACAGGCTTTATGGCTACACCTTC.

The rearrangement links TRBV29-1 to TRBJ1-1; 11 bases map to TRBD1. The V gene's germline CDR1 is SQVTM and CDR2 ANQGSEA. V trimming: 7 bases; J trimming: 4 bases; junction bases outside the gene matches: 8. The CDR3 is made up of 14 amino acids. The CDR3 DNA follows: TGCAGCGCCAAGGACAGGGGGCGCGTCACTGAAGCTTTCTTT. The encoded protein is CSAKDRGRVTEAFF.

Turning to this clone: This sample also contains other DNA sequences that code for the same CDR3. The V gene is TRBV3-1 (or the pseudogene TRBV3-2), the J gene TRBJ2-6, with D unresolved. CDR1 is LGHDT and CDR2 is YNNKEL in the germline V gene (reference sequence). The CDR3 is 13 residues long. V dropped 7 bases and J dropped 4 bases, with 8 bases sitting between them. The CDR3 bases are TGTGCCAGCACTTCCTCCGGGGCCAACGTCCTGACTTTC. Translating gives CASTSSGANVLTF.

For this clone: In the same sample, other DNA sequences code for this CDR3. The chain links TRBV19 to TRBJ1-1, with 8 bases aligning to TRBD1. Looked up from germline, CDR1 is LNHDA and CDR2 is SQIVND (reference sequence). This CDR3 has 14 amino acids. The ends lost 6 bases at V and 0 bases at J; junction bases unmatched: 3. The CDR3 sequence: CASSPQGVNTEAFF. The CDR3 DNA follows: TGTGCCAGTAGCCCACAGGGGGTGAACACTGAAGCTTTCTTT.

This rearrangement joins TRBV5-4 to TRBJ1-1; TRBD1 might be the D (5 bases). Trimming took off 10 bases at V and 0 bases at J, with 13 bases between the two ends. CDR1 is SGHNT and CDR2 is YYREEE in the germline V gene (reference sequence). This CDR3 is built from 13 residues. This CDR3 is CACTRDMNTEAFF. For the CDR3, the DNA is TGTGCCTGCACCAGGGATATGAACACTGAAGCTTTCTTT.

J is TRBJ2-3 and V is TRBV4-1; 8 bases agree with TRBD1. After removal of 1 base from V and 5 bases from J, the junction contained 11 bases not matched to a gene. The CDR3 runs to 17 residues. CDR1 is MGHRA, CDR2 YSYEKL, per germline. The CDR3 loop reads CASSQAGDRRRGDTQYF. As DNA, the CDR3 is TGCGCCAGCAGCCAAGCAGGGGACAGGCGACGTGGAGATACGCAGTATTTT.

V is TRBV7-8 and J is TRBJ1-1; D possibly corresponds to TRBD1 (6 bases). CDR1 SGHVS and CDR2 FQNEAQ come from the germline V gene. There are 15 residues in the CDR3. Trimming left V 1 base short and J 1 base short, with 10 bases between. The CDR3 loop reads CASSLVSRGNTEAFF. CDR3 DNA: TGTGCCAGCAGCTTAGTCAGCAGGGGGAACACTGAAGCTTTCTTT.

The genes are TRBV12-3 or TRBV12-4 and TRBJ2-7, with TRBD1 matching 7 bases. The CDR3 contains 13 residues. V trimming: 5 bases; J trimming: 10 bases; junction bases outside the gene matches: 11. The CDR3 region is CASSTLRDSLQYF. The CDR3, as DNA: TGTGCCAGCAGTACACTAAGGGACAGTCTCCAGTACTTC.

As for this clone: A much larger clone lies a single base off, so this may be a read error. The J gene is TRBJ2-7, the V gene TRBV3-1 (or the pseudogene TRBV3-2); 7 bases map to TRBD2. Germline CDR1 LGHDT, CDR2 YNNKEL (reference sequence). There are 14 residues in the CDR3. CDR3 DNA sequence: TGTGCCAGCAGCCAAGAGGGACTATCGTACGGGCAGTACTTC. This codes for CASSQEGLSYGQYF.

The chain links TRBV28 to TRBJ2-7; the D gene is possibly TRBD1 (7 bases). In germline, CDR1 is MDHEN, CDR2 SYDVKM. The length of the CDR3 is 14 residues. The ends were cut back, 4 bases at V and 7 bases at J, with 17 bases in the middle. This CDR3 reads CASSSQGGVWEQYF. DNA of the CDR3: TGTGCCAGCAGTTCCCAGGGGGGTGTGTGGGAGCAGTACTTC.

The V call is TRBV4-2, the J call TRBJ1-2, with D perhaps TRBD1 (5 bases). The V gene lost 2 bases and the J gene lost 8 bases, with 18 bases spanning the gap. The CDR3 loop spans 15 amino acids. In germline, CDR1 is LGHNA, CDR2 YNFKEQ. The CDR3 nucleotides are TGTGCCAGCAGCCAAAGGGCTGGGGACGTTAAAGGCTACACCTTC. This gives the protein CASSQRAGDVKGYTF.

This chain links TRBV5-1 with TRBJ2-3; D unresolved. Germline V gives CDR1 SGHRS, CDR2 YFSETQ. This CDR3 contains 15 residues. Trimming removed 0 bases from V and 2 bases from J, with 10 bases in between. CDR3 sequence: CASSLARVDTDTQYF. The CDR3 DNA reads as TGCGCCAGCAGCTTGGCTAGGGTAGACACAGATACGCAGTATTTT.

This chain links TRBV7-2 with TRBJ1-3; 7 bases are shared with TRBD1. V shed 1 base, J shed 1 base, and the junction held 7 bases outside the gene matches. Germline CDR1 is SGHTA and CDR2 is FQGNSA. The length of the CDR3 is 17 residues. The CDR3 coding sequence is TGTGCCAGCAGCTTAGAGAGGACAGGTCAATCTGGAAACACCATATATTTT. This translates into CASSLERTGQSGNTIYF.

The chain has TRBV6-1 and TRBJ2-7, with 9 bases lining up with TRBD1. From germline, CDR1 is MNHNS and CDR2 SASEGT. The CDR3 loop spans 16 amino acids. V lost 3 bases, J lost 2 bases, and 8 bases stayed unmatched. The CDR3 region has the DNA TGTGCCAGCAGTGAGCCCGGGACAGGGAGGCCCTACGAGCAGTACTTC. This encodes CASSEPGTGRPYEQYF.

J is TRBJ1-2 and V is TRBV6-5; tentative D call: TRBD1 (5 bases). V was cut by 8 bases and J by 5 bases, with 12 bases left in between. The CDR3 runs to 12 residues. The germline V gene encodes CDR1 MNHEY and CDR2 SVGAGI. The CDR3 sequence: CASFGQGYGYTF. The CDR3 bases are TGTGCCAGCTTCGGGCAGGGTTATGGCTACACCTTC.

The J gene is TRBJ1-1, the V gene TRBV4-2; perhaps TRBD1 as D (5 bases). Germline assignment: CDR1 LGHNA and CDR2 YNFKEQ. This CDR3 region has 16 residues. Between the trimmed V and J ends, which lost 1 base and 2 bases, there was a span of 14 bases. In DNA, the CDR3 is TGTGCCAGCAGCCAAGCCACAGCAGGGTATAACACTGAAGCTTTCTTT. This gives the protein CASSQATAGYNTEAFF.

This clone was found many times. This chain connects TRBV12-5 to TRBJ2-2; TRBD2 matches at 11 bases. The germline gives CDR1 LGHNT, CDR2 FRNRAP. V shed 5 bases and J 1 base; nucleotides not matched to a gene: 6. The CDR3 consists of 17 residues. The DNA of the CDR3 is TGTGCTAGTGGTCAGGGGACTAGCGGAAGGAACACCGGGGAGCTGTTTTTT. It specifies CASGQGTSGRNTGELFF.

The table lists this clone with a few counts. This chain links TRBV19 with TRBJ1-5; D unresolved. Germline CDR1 and CDR2: LNHDA and SQIVND (reference sequence). V gave up 5 bases and J gave up 2 bases, with 19 bases separating them. CDR3 size: 17 residues. CDR3 DNA sequence: TGTGCCAGTAGTGGGCTCGGTCGGGGTCCGGGCAATCAGCCCCAGCATTTT. Its translation is CASSGLGRGPGNQPQHF.